This T cell receptor beta chain was captured in a study of human thymus T cells. General study results and limits: Gene usage (both V and J) appeared biased in thymic and blood repertoires.

Remarks on this clone: Its matching antigen is unknown.

Some clones are missing from TCRdb's copy, which holds only in-frame ones; the method was immunoSEQ multiplex PCR. The table includes roughly 54,000 clones, approximately 93% detected once. V shed 3 bases, J shed 5 bases, and the junction held 2 bases outside the gene matches. This CDR3 spans 13 amino acids. The V gene's germline CDR1 is SGHVS and CDR2 FQNEAQ. Immunologically healthy infants in Finland undergoing congenital heart defect surgery were the donors. Half of the eight donors gave roughly 0.45-1 mL blood during surgery. The TCR comes from a boy in the first two years of life with a congenital heart defect but otherwise immunologically healthy. This sequence joins TRBV7-8 and TRBJ2-7, with 9 bases aligning to TRBD1. Sequencing was done on a sample of blood. CDR3 DNA sequence: TGTGCCAGCAGCTTGGGACAGGGTAACGAGCAGTACTTC. Translating gives CASSLGQGNEQYF.